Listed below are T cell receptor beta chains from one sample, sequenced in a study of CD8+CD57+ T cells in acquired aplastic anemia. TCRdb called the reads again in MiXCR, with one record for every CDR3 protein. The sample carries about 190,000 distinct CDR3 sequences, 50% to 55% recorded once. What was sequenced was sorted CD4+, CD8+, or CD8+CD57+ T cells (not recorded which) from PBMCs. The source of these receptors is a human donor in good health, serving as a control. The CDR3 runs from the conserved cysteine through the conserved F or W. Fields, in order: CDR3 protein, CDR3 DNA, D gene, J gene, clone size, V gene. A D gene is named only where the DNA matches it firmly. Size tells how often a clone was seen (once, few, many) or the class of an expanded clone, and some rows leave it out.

CASPDQYSYEQYF	TGTGCCAGCCCCGACCAATACTCCTACGAGCAGTACTTC	NA	TRBJ2-7	many	TRBV6-5
CASSERTGKYAEAFF	TGTGCCAGTAGTGAGCGGACAGGGAAATATGCTGAAGCTTTCTTT	TRBD1	TRBJ1-1	NA	TRBV19
CASSLNRATEAFF	TGTGCCAGCAGTCTGAACAGGGCCACTGAAGCTTTCTTT	NA	TRBJ1-1	few	TRBV12-3/TRBV12-4
CASSGRSNQPQHF	TGTGCCAGCAGTGGGAGGAGCAATCAGCCCCAGCATTTT	NA	TRBJ1-5	few	TRBV2
CASSSQTGTNTGAFF	TGCGCCAGCAGCTCGCAGACAGGGACCAACACTGGAGCTTTCTTT	TRBD1	TRBJ1-1	NA	TRBV5-1
CASRAVAGRLTDTQYF	TGTGCCAGTAGAGCTGTAGCGGGGCGACTCACAGATACGCAGTATTTT	TRBD2	TRBJ2-3	NA	TRBV19
CASSFGTVGIGYTF	TGTGCCAGCAGCTTTGGGACGGTTGGTATCGGCTACACCTTC	NA	TRBJ1-2	many	TRBV11-2
CSARGLRTARAETQYF	TGCAGTGCTAGGGGACTTAGGACAGCCAGGGCGGAGACCCAGTACTTC	NA	TRBJ2-5	NA	TRBV20-1
CARGRGGLAGYTF	TGTGCCAGAGGACGTGGGGGGCTCGCTGGCTACACCTTC	NA	TRBJ1-2	NA	TRBV6-4
CAGSDSTSQGQPQHF	TGTGCCGGCAGTGACTCGACGTCGCAGGGCCAGCCCCAGCATTTT	NA	TRBJ1-5	NA	TRBV6-4
CASSETGGYSEQFF	TGTGCCAGCAGCGAGACAGGGGGCTACAGTGAGCAGTTCTTC	TRBD1	TRBJ2-1	NA	TRBV9
CASSQDVQDGHEQYF	TGTGCCAGCAGCCAAGATGTCCAGGATGGGCACGAGCAGTACTTC	NA	TRBJ2-7	many	TRBV4-2
CASSYSSFTPEAFF	TGTGCCAGCAGTTACTCCTCCTTCACTCCTGAAGCTTTCTTT	NA	TRBJ1-1	NA	TRBV6-2/TRBV6-3
CSVGTTVNYGYTF	TGCAGCGTCGGGACAACCGTCAACTATGGCTACACCTTC	NA	TRBJ1-2	once	TRBV29-1
CASSPGRGQNEKLFF	TGTGCCAGCAGTCCGGGCCGGGGACAGAATGAAAAACTGTTTTTT	TRBD1	TRBJ1-4	NA	TRBV25-1
CASGRETQYF	TGTGCCAGCGGGCGAGAGACCCAGTACTTC	NA	TRBJ2-5	NA	TRBV6-2/TRBV6-3
CASRRSRLGNTIYF	TGTGCCAGCAGGAGGAGCAGATTAGGAAACACCATATATTTT	NA	TRBJ1-3	many	TRBV6-5
CASSRGQPQHF	TGTGCCAGCAGCCGCGGACAGCCCCAGCATTTT	NA	TRBJ1-5	NA	TRBV12-3/TRBV12-4
CSAPDRGNYEQYF	TGCAGTGCCCCGGACAGGGGCAATTACGAGCAGTACTTC	TRBD1	TRBJ2-7	many	TRBV20-1
CASSPTGEDTGELFF	TGCGCCAGCAGCCCGACAGGGGAGGACACCGGGGAGCTGTTTTTT	TRBD1	TRBJ2-2	NA	TRBV5-1
CASSEAGGGGTDTQYF	TGTGCCAGCAGTGAAGCAGGCGGAGGGGGCACAGATACGCAGTATTTT	NA	TRBJ2-3	NA	TRBV2
CASSLLATSNEQFF	TGTGCCAGCAGCTTATTAGCCACCTCCAATGAGCAGTTCTTC	NA	TRBJ2-1	NA	TRBV11-3
CASSDASGVKAQYF	TGTGCCAGCAGTGACGCTAGCGGGGTAAAGGCGCAGTATTTT	TRBD2	TRBJ2-3	NA	TRBV7-9
CSARRGDSLSPLHF	TGCAGTGCTAGAAGGGGGGATAGCCTTTCACCCCTCCACTTT	NA	TRBJ1-6	many	TRBV20-1
CASSLGTGPGANVLTF	TGTGCCAGCAGTTTAGGGACAGGGCCTGGGGCCAACGTCCTGACTTTC	TRBD1	TRBJ2-6	many	TRBV12-3/TRBV12-4